This TCR beta chain came from a study of low-dose radiotherapy and immunotherapy resistance in tumors. The overall study: Cohort 1 got 0.5 Gy per fraction every 2 weeks, 6.5 Gy in total.

The time point here: before trial treatment. Donors received nivolumab, ipilimumab, aspirin, low-dose cyclophosphamide and low-dose radiotherapy. First-strand cDNA relied on TRAV- and TRBV-specific primers spanning alpha and beta chains. A roughly 20-cycle PCR with a constant-region primer and V-primer adapter amplified TCRs. TCRdb re-derived calls from the reads in MiXCR, one entry per CDR3 protein. The sample shows roughly 54,000 distinct CDR3 sequences, around 27% of them seen only once. Germline loops: CDR1 LNHDA, CDR2 SQIVND (reference sequence). This CDR3 is 16 amino acids long. V was pared by 8 bases and J by 8 bases, with 15 bases of the junction left unmatched.

This clonotype was sampled from a male donor with prostate cancer. This material consisted of PBMCs, taken before treatment. The V gene is TRBV19, the J gene TRBJ1-6; 7 bases align to TRBD1. The CDR3, as DNA: TGTGCCAGTCCTGTCCTACGGACAGGCGTATATTCACCCCTCCACTTT. Its protein product is CASPVLRTGVYSPLHF.